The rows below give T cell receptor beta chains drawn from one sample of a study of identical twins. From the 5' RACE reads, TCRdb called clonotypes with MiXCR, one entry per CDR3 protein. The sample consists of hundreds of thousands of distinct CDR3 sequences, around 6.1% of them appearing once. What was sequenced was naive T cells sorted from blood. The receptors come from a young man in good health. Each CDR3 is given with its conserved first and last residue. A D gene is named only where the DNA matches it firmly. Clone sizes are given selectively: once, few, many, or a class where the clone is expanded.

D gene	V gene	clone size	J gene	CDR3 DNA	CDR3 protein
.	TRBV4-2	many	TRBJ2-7	TGTGCCAGCAGCCAAGAATACGAGCAGTACTTC	CASSQEYEQYF
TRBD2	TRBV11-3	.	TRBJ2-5	TGTGCCAGCAGCTCGGGGGGGGAGGACCCTCAAGAGACCCAGTACTTC	CASSSGGEDPQETQYF
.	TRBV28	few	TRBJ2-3	TGTGCCAGCTTGCCCCCTTTCGGGAGAACAGATACGCAGTATTTT	CASLPPFGRTDTQYF
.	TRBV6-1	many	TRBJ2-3	TGTGCCAGCAGTATCGTTCCAGCAATTGATAGCACAGATACGCAGTATTTT	CASSIVPAIDSTDTQYF
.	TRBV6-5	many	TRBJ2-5	TGTGCCAGCAGTTATGTCGGATCTAGGGGGGAACAAGAGACCCAGTACTTC	CASSYVGSRGEQETQYF
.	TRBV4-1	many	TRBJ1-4	TGCGCCAGCAGCCAAGTTGCCCCCCGGGATGAAAAACTGTTTTTT	CASSQVAPRDEKLFF
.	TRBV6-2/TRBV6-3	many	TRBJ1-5	TGTGCCAGCCTTGGACACAAAAATCAGCCCCAGCATTTT	CASLGHKNQPQHF
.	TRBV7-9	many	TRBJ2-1	TGTGCCAGCAGCCCACAGGTTAGCTCCTACAATGAGCAGTTCTTC	CASSPQVSSYNEQFF
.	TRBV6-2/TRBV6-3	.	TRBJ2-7	TGTGCCAGCAGTACTCCTGGTTACGAGCAGTACTTC	CASSTPGYEQYF
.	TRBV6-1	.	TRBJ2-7	TGTGCCAGCAGTGAGCGACGGAGTACCGCCTACGAGCAGTACTTC	CASSERRSTAYEQYF
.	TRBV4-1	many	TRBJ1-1	TGCGCCAGCAGCCAAGTCCAGGGGCGAATGGGGGCTTTCTTT	CASSQVQGRMGAFF
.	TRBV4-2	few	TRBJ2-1	TGTGCCAGCAGCGAATCTCCAGGGGCCGCGATGAAACAGTTCTTC	CASSESPGAAMKQFF
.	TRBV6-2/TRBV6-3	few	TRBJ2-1	TGTGCCAGCAGTTCCTACCGGGTGGGGGAGCAGTTCTTC	CASSSYRVGEQFF
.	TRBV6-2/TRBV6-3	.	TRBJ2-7	TGTGCCAGCAGTTTCCTTAAGGCCTACGAGCAGTACTTC	CASSFLKAYEQYF